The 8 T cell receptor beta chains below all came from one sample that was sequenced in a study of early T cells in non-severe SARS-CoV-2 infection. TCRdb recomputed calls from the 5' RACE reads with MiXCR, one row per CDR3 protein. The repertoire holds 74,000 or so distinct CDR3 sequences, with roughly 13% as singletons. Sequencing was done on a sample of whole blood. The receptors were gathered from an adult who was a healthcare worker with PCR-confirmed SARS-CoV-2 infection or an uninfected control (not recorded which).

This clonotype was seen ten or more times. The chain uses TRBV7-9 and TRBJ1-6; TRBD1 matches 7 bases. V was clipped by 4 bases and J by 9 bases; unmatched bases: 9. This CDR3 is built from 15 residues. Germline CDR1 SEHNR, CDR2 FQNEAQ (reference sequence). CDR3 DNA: TGTGCCAGCAGCTCGCCGGGACAGCGGGGTTCACCCCTCCACTTT. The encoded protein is CASSSPGQRGSPLHF.

The CDR3 reads CASRDSLNQPQHF. The CDR3 DNA sequence: TGTGCCAGCCGGGACAGTCTTAATCAGCCCCAGCATTTT. The chain recombines TRBV2 with TRBJ1-5; 7 bases are shared with TRBD1. This CDR3 has 13 residues. V trimming: 8 bases; J trimming: 4 bases; junction bases outside the gene matches: 5. Germline lookup yields CDR1 SNHLY and CDR2 FYNNEI.

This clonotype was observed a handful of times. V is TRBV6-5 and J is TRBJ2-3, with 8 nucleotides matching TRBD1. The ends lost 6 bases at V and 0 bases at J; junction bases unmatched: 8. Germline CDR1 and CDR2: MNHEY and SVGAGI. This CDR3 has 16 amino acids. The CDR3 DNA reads TGTGCCAGCAGCCCCGGGACAGGACAAAGCACAGATACGCAGTATTTT. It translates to CASSPGTGQSTDTQYF.

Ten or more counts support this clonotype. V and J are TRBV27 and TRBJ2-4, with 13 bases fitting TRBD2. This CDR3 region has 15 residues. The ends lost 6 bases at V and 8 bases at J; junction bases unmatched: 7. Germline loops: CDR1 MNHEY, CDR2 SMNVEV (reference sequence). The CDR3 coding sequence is TGTGCCAGCAGGGTGACTAGCGGGGGGTTAGACATTCAGTACTTC. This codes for CASRVTSGGLDIQYF.

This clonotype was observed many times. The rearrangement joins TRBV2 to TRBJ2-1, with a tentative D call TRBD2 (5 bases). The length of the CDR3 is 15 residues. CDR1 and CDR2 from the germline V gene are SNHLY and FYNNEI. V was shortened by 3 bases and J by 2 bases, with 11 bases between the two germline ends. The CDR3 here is CASSDISGTYNEQFF. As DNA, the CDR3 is TGTGCCAGCAGTGATATCAGCGGCACCTACAATGAGCAGTTCTTC.

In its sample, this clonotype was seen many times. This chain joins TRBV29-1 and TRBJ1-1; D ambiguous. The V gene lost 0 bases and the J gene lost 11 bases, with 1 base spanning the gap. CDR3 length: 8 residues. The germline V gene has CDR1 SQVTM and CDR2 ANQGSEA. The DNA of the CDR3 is TGCAGCGTTGAAGAGGCTTTCTTT. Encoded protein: CSVEEAFF.

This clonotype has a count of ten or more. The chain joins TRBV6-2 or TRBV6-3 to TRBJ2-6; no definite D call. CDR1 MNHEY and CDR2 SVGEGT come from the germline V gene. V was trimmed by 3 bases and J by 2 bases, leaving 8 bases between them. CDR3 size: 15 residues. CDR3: CASSYSGAGANVLTF. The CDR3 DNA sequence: TGTGCCAGCAGTTATTCCGGAGCTGGGGCCAACGTCCTGACTTTC.

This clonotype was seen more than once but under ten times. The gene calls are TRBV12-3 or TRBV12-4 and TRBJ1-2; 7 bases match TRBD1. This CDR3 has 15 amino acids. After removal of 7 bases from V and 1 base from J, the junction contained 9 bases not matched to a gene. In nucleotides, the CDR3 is TGTGCCAGCACTCCGGGGCAGGGGGTTAACTATGGCTACACCTTC. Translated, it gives CASTPGQGVNYGYTF.